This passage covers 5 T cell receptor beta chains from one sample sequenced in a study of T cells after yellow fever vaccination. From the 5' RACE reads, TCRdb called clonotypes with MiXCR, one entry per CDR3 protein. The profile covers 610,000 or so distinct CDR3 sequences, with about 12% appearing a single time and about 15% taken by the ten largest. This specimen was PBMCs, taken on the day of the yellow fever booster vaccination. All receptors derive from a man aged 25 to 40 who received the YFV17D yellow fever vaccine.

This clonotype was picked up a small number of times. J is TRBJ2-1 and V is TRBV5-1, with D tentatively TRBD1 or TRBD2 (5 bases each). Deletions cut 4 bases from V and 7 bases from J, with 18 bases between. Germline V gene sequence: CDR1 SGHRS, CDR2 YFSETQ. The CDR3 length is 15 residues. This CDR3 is CASSRSRDQVNEQFF. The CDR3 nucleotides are TGCGCCAGCAGCAGGAGCCGGGACCAAGTTAATGAGCAGTTCTTC.

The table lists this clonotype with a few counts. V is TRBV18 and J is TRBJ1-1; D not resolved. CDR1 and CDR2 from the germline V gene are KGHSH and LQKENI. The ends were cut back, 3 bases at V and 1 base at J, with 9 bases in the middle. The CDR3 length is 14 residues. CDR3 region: CASSPQEKNTEAFF. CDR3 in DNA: TGTGCCAGCTCACCCCAGGAAAAGAACACTGAAGCTTTCTTT.

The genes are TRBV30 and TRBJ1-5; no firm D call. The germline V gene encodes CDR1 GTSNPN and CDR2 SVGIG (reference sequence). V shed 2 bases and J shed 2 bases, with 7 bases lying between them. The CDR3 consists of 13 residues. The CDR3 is CAWSRRGNQPQHF. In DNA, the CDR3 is TGTGCCTGGAGTCGACGGGGCAATCAGCCCCAGCATTTT.

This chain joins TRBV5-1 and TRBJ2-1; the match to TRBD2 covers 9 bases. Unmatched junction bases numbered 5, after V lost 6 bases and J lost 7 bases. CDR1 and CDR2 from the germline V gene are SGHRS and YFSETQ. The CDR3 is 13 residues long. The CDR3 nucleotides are TGCGCCAGCAAGACTAGCGGTCCGAATGAGCAGTTCTTC. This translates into CASKTSGPNEQFF.

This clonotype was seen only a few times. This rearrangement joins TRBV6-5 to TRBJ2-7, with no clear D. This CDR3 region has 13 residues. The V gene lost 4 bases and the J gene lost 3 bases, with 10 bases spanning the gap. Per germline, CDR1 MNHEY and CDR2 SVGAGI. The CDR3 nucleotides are TGTGCCAGCAGTTTTTCGGCAGTCTACGAGCAGTACTTC. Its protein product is CASSFSAVYEQYF.